The clone carrying this TCR beta chain was counted a single time. V gave up 0 bases and J gave up 11 bases; unmatched junction bases: 15. Germline CDR1 and CDR2: KGHSH and LQKENI. CDR3 size: 16 residues. The sample comes from a study of control samples from healthy donors and cancer patients. Sequenced by immunoSEQ multiplex PCR; TCRdb stores in-frame clones only, minus some. This sample carries under 200,000 clones, approximately 94% of them seen once, and the ten largest clones take about 8.5%. Input material: blood. The gene calls are TRBV18 and TRBJ1-1, with 7 bases that match TRBD1. The sequence was collected from a woman aged 35 to 49 in good health. CDR3 sequence (DNA): TGTGCCAGCTCACCACCAGCAGGGGGTCCCAGCCGAGGGGCTTTCTTT. Its translation is CASSPPAGGPSRGAFF. The full variable domain, rest sourced from reference TRBV18 and TRBJ1-1, is NAGVMQNPRHLVRRRGQEARLRCSPMKGHSHVYWYRQLPEEGLKFMVYLQKENIIDESGMPKERFSAEFPKEGPSILRIQQVVRGDSAAYFCASSPPAGGPSRGAFFGQGTRLTVV.